This passage covers 22 T cell receptor beta chains from one sample sequenced in a study of graft-versus-host responses after intestinal transplantation. Their specific antigens are unknown. The repertoire was sequenced with immunoSEQ multiplex PCR; TCRdb's copy has only in-frame clones and lacks some. Among nearly 95,000 clones listed, approximately 94% were seen once. The source was unstimulated CD8+ T cells sorted from spleen or lymph node cells, collected before intestinal transplant. These TCRs come from a human donor who received an intestinal transplant.

The J gene is TRBJ2-2, the V gene TRBV11-2, with 8 bases that match TRBD1. The V gene's germline CDR1 is SGHAT and CDR2 FQNNGV. The CDR3 has 17 amino acids. Losses at the gene ends were 3 bases for V and 0 bases for J; bases not matched to a gene: 6. CDR3 DNA: TGTGCCAGCAGCTTCCCCGACAGGGGATCGAACACCGGGGAGCTGTTTTTT. Translating it yields CASSFPDRGSNTGELFF.

This clone occurred once. This chain uses TRBV10-3 with TRBJ2-2; 7 bases match TRBD2. The CDR3 has 14 amino acids. V shed 2 bases, J shed 6 bases, and the junction held 3 bases outside the gene matches. Per germline, CDR1 ENHRY and CDR2 SYGVKD. CDR3 sequence: CAISEPGLAGELFF. In DNA, the CDR3 is TGTGCCATCAGTGAGCCAGGACTAGCCGGGGAGCTGTTTTTT.

V and J are TRBV18 and TRBJ2-7, with TRBD1 as a possible D gene (6 bases). The germline CDR1 and CDR2 sequences are KGHSH and LQKENI. V shed 6 bases and J shed 2 bases, with 17 bases lying between them. CDR3 size: 15 residues. The DNA for the CDR3 is TGTGCCAGCTCGGTCGGACAGTCCCTCGCCTACGAGCAGTACTTC. It encodes CASSVGQSLAYEQYF.

The V and J genes are TRBV4-3 and TRBJ1-2; the D is unclear. The CDR3 runs to 15 residues. The germline V gene encodes CDR1 LGHNA and CDR2 YSLEER. The ends were cut back, 0 bases at V and 6 bases at J, with 14 bases in the middle. The CDR3 DNA is TGCGCCAGCAGCCAAGACATCGGCCCGGGAGATGGCTACACCTTC. This codes for CASSQDIGPGDGYTF.

In regard to this clone: This sample also contains other DNA sequences that code for the same CDR3. The rearrangement joins TRBV11-3 to TRBJ2-1; the match to TRBD2 covers 13 bases. J was trimmed by 2 bases and V by 5 bases; bases with no gene match: 6. Germline-derived CDR1 and CDR2 are SGHNT and YENEEA. The CDR3 covers 17 residues. Here the CDR3 DNA reads TGTGCCAGCAGCCAAGGACTAGCGGGGGTTACCTACAATGAGCAGTTCTTC. It encodes CASSQGLAGVTYNEQFF.

This chain uses TRBV6-6 with TRBJ1-2; D is unresolved. Germline V gene sequence: CDR1 MNHNY, CDR2 SVGAGI (reference sequence). The V end was cut by 2 bases, the J end by 0 bases, with 10 bases between. The length of the CDR3 is 15 residues. The CDR3 reads CASSYPLETNYGYTF. CDR3 nucleotide sequence: TGTGCCAGCAGTTACCCTTTAGAAACTAACTATGGCTACACCTTC.

The chain links TRBV7-9 to TRBJ2-7; D gene ambiguous. CDR1 is SEHNR, CDR2 FQNEAQ, per germline (reference sequence). V shed 2 bases and J shed 2 bases, with 10 bases lying between them. The CDR3 totals 14 residues. DNA for the CDR3: TGTGCCAGCAGCTTATCGGTCTTACCCTACGAGCAGTACTTC. Amino acids: CASSLSVLPYEQYF.

The DNA of the CDR3 is TGTGCCAGCAGTTTAGAGGGACAGGGGTTGAGCGGCACTGAAGCTTTCTTT. Protein sequence: CASSLEGQGLSGTEAFF. The rearrangement joins TRBV27 to TRBJ1-1; TRBD1 matches 10 bases. Per germline, CDR1 MNHEY and CDR2 SMNVEV (reference sequence). This CDR3 region has 17 residues. The V and J ends lost 2 bases and 4 bases, in that order; junction bases with no gene match: 10.

This clone appeared a single time. Here the CDR3 reads CASSEAGFERASSYNSPLHF. Here the CDR3 DNA reads TGTGCCAGCAGTGAAGCGGGGTTTGAGAGGGCCAGCTCCTATAATTCACCCCTCCACTTT. The chain recombines TRBV2 with TRBJ1-6; D is undetermined. The V and J ends lost 0 bases and 0 bases respectively, with 18 bases between them. Germline V lookup: CDR1 SNHLY, CDR2 FYNNEI. The CDR3 loop spans 20 amino acids.

The chain recombines TRBV2 with TRBJ2-3, with 11 bases that match TRBD1. The length of the CDR3 is 15 residues. The V and J ends lost 6 bases and 4 bases, in that order; junction bases with no gene match: 6. Germline values: CDR1 SNHLY, CDR2 FYNNEI. In nucleotides, the CDR3 is TGTGCCAGCAGGGGACAGGGGGTCAGTTCAGATACGCAGTATTTT. This codes for CASRGQGVSSDTQYF.

The rearrangement joins TRBV11-2 to TRBJ1-6, with TRBD1 identical over 7 bases. The CDR3 has 16 residues. With V trimmed by 9 bases and J by 3 bases, 11 bases remained unmatched. Germline lookup yields CDR1 SGHAT and CDR2 FQNNGV. CDR3 nucleotides: TGTGCCAGTAGGGGCCTCCGGGACAGCTATAATTCACCCCTCCACTTT. Amino acid sequence: CASRGLRDSYNSPLHF.

V gene TRBV19 combines with J gene TRBJ1-5; D possibly corresponds to TRBD1 (5 bases). The CDR3 is 15 amino acids. V gave up 6 bases and J gave up 3 bases, with 15 bases separating them. Germline V lookup: CDR1 LNHDA, CDR2 SQIVND (reference sequence). This chain's CDR3 is CASSPSGGVNQPQHF. The CDR3 region has the DNA TGTGCCAGTAGCCCATCTGGGGGGGTCAATCAGCCCCAGCATTTT.

The rearrangement links TRBV27 to TRBJ2-3; D remains ambiguous. The CDR3 has 15 amino acids. Per germline, CDR1 MNHEY and CDR2 SMNVEV (reference sequence). Trimming removed 2 bases at V and 0 bases at J, with 9 bases between. The CDR3 DNA reads as TGTGCCAGCAGTTTACAGGTCTTAAGCACAGATACGCAGTATTTT. Residues: CASSLQVLSTDTQYF.

V is TRBV21-1 and J is TRBJ1-1; the D call in the table, TRBD1, was not verified against the DNA. TRBV21-1 corresponds to a pseudogene. The CDR3 is 15 amino acids. For the CDR3, the DNA is TGTGCCAGCAGCGAATTGGACAGGGTAAACACTGAAGCTTTCTTT. Translation: CASSELDRVNTEAFF.

The V and J genes are TRBV4-1 and TRBJ2-5; D remains unclear. Germline V gene sequence: CDR1 MGHRA, CDR2 YSYEKL. The CDR3 is 15 residues long. The V end was cut by 4 bases, the J end by 4 bases, with 16 bases between. CDR3 coding DNA: TGCGCCAGCAGCCCGCGGAAAGCCCCGGGAGAGACCCAGTACTTC. Translating it yields CASSPRKAPGETQYF.

This chain links TRBV11-1 with TRBJ1-1, with D maybe TRBD1 (6 bases). This CDR3 has 16 amino acids. Germline V gene data show CDR1 as SGHAT and CDR2 as FQDESV (reference sequence). Trimming shortened V by 2 bases and J by 4 bases, and 17 bases separated the two germline ends. The CDR3 nucleotides read TGTGCCAGCAGCTTACCAGCAGGGGCGTCGGCCACTGAAGCTTTCTTT. Its protein is CASSLPAGASATEAFF.

This clone was picked up one time. This chain uses TRBV9 with TRBJ1-1, with D maybe TRBD1 (5 bases). This CDR3 has 14 amino acids. The V gene's germline CDR1 is SGDLS and CDR2 YYNGEE. V was clipped by 6 bases and J by 3 bases, with 15 bases between them. The CDR3 coding sequence is TGTGCCAGCACCCTCGGGCCGGGGGACACTGAAGCTTTCTTT. Amino acids: CASTLGPGDTEAFF.

The chain links TRBV19 to TRBJ2-7, with 7 bases identical to TRBD1. The ends lost 11 bases at V and 2 bases at J; junction bases unmatched: 6. In germline, CDR1 is LNHDA, CDR2 SQIVND (reference sequence). The CDR3 is 12 amino acids. As DNA, the CDR3 is TGTGCCCGCCCCGACAGGGCCTACGAGCAGTACTTC. This sequence encodes CARPDRAYEQYF.

The chain couples TRBV4-1 to TRBJ1-2; 9 bases are shared with TRBD1. The CDR3 has 17 residues. Germline V gene sequence: CDR1 MGHRA, CDR2 YSYEKL. J lost 1 base, V lost 5 bases, and 11 bases had no gene match. The chain's CDR3 is CASSSWTGAPDNYGYTF. DNA for the CDR3: TGCGCCAGCAGCTCGTGGACAGGGGCGCCCGATAACTATGGCTACACCTTC.

The chain links TRBV29-1 to TRBJ2-7; D is possibly TRBD2 (6 bases). The CDR3 has 14 amino acids. Germline-derived CDR1 and CDR2 are SQVTM and ANQGSEA. V gave up 4 bases and J gave up 1 base, with 14 bases separating them. The chain's CDR3 is CSVGGVSGSYEQYF. Written as DNA, the CDR3 is TGCAGCGTTGGCGGGGTATCGGGGTCCTACGAGCAGTACTTC.

The chain couples TRBV4-3 to TRBJ1-2; possible D gene TRBD1, 6 bases. Trimming pared 4 bases from V and 0 bases from J, leaving 12 bases between. This CDR3 comprises 15 residues. Germline CDR1 is LGHNA and CDR2 is YSLEER. The CDR3 here is CASSLTDRSNYGYTF. In DNA, the CDR3 is TGCGCCAGCAGCCTAACAGACAGGTCTAACTATGGCTACACCTTC.

The J gene is TRBJ2-7, the V gene TRBV2; no reliable D call. Germline values: CDR1 SNHLY, CDR2 FYNNEI. Trimming stripped 3 bases from V and 5 bases from J, with 11 bases between. CDR3 length: 13 amino acids. Written as DNA, the CDR3 is TGTGCCAGCAGTGACCCCGTCGACAACGAGCAGTACTTC. Translation gives CASSDPVDNEQYF.